The rows below give T cell receptor beta chains drawn from one sample of a study of blood T cell repertoires in COVID-19. The data were produced by immunoSEQ multiplex PCR, yet TCRdb's version contains in-frame clones alone and is incomplete. The sample consists of about 480,000 clones, approximately 87% of them appearing once. The sequenced sample was PBMCs or T cells enriched from blood (not recorded which). The receptor set was obtained from a woman between 40 and 50 years old who had recovered from COVID-19. Each CDR3 is given with its conserved first and last residue. The D gene is left open where the match is weak. The size of a clone is reported for some rows only, either as once, few or many, or as a class for expanded clones.

TRBV15	TRBJ2-2	TRBD1	-	CATSLRQGVSSGELFF	TGTGCCACCAGCCTCCGGCAGGGGGTATCGAGCGGGGAGCTGTTTTTT
TRBV2	TRBJ2-1	-	-	CATLNEQFF	TGTGCCACTCTCAATGAGCAGTTCTTC
TRBV7-9	TRBJ2-1	TRBD2	-	CASSLFGTSGRARENEQFF	TGTGCCAGCAGCTTATTCGGGACTAGCGGGAGGGCCCGGGAGAATGAGCAGTTCTTC
TRBV5-6	TRBJ1-5	-	-	CASSFWQSNQPQHF	TGTGCCAGCAGCTTTTGGCAAAGCAATCAGCCCCAGCATTTT
TRBV25-1	TRBJ1-2	TRBD1	-	CASEARGVYGYTF	TGTGCCAGCGAAGCCAGGGGGGTCTATGGCTACACCTTC
TRBV2	TRBJ2-5	-	-	CASSGDSSQAIQETQYF	TGTGCCAGCAGCGGCGATTCCAGCCAGGCGATTCAAGAGACCCAGTACTTC
TRBV12-3/TRBV12-4	TRBJ1-2	TRBD1	-	CASSSARGLGYTF	TGTGCCAGCAGTTCGGCGAGGGGGCTTGGCTACACCTTC
TRBV27	TRBJ1-6	-	many	CASRLQGQYNSPLHF	TGTGCCAGCCGATTACAGGGACAATATAATTCACCCCTCCACTTT
TRBV7-9	TRBJ2-7	-	-	CASSLGPQGRGQYF	TGTGCCAGCAGCTTAGGGCCCCAGGGTAGGGGGCAGTACTTC
TRBV28	TRBJ1-1	-	-	CASSSGRGTEAFF	TGTGCCAGCAGTTCCGGACGGGGGACTGAAGCTTTCTTT
TRBV4-3	TRBJ2-7	TRBD1	-	CASSQDWDRTYEQYF	TGCGCCAGCAGCCAAGATTGGGACAGGACTTACGAGCAGTACTTC
TRBV4-3	TRBJ2-1	TRBD1	-	CASSRRQGAEGGDEQFF	TGCGCCAGCAGCCGAAGACAGGGGGCAGAAGGTGGCGATGAGCAGTTCTTC
TRBV7-8	TRBJ1-1	TRBD1	-	CASSLEGAGVNTEAFF	TGTGCCAGCAGCTTAGAGGGGGCTGGGGTGAACACTGAAGCTTTCTTT
TRBV6-5	TRBJ1-6	-	-	CASGQTNSPLHF	TGTGCCAGCGGACAGACTAATTCACCCCTCCACTTT
TRBV20-1	TRBJ1-2	-	-	CSASDPAGIYYGYTF	TGCAGTGCTAGTGACCCGGCAGGAATTTACTATGGCTACACCTTC
TRBV20-1	TRBJ2-1	-	-	CSAALGSEQFF	TGCAGTGCTGCCTTAGGGAGTGAGCAGTTCTTC
TRBV18	TRBJ2-3	-	-	CASSERGDTQYF	TGTGCCAGCTCAGAAAGAGGGGATACGCAGTATTTT
TRBV4-3	TRBJ1-1	-	-	CASSQDQQGHPLNTEAFF	TGCGCCAGCAGCCAAGATCAACAGGGTCATCCGTTGAACACTGAAGCTTTCTTT
TRBV7-8	TRBJ2-7	-	-	CASSLMGSGEQYF	TGTGCCAGCAGTTTGATGGGTTCGGGCGAGCAGTACTTC
TRBV5-1	TRBJ1-6	-	-	CASSLGQNNSPLHF	TGCGCCAGCAGCTTGGGTCAAAATAATTCACCCCTCCACTTT
TRBV5-4	TRBJ2-1	TRBD2	once	CASSSGLAGISYNEQFF	TGTGCCAGCAGCTCGGGACTAGCGGGAATCTCATACAATGAGCAGTTCTTC
TRBV5-1	TRBJ2-3	-	-	CASSSRQDTDTQYF	TGCGCCAGCAGCTCTAGACAGGATACAGATACGCAGTATTTT
TRBV5-1	TRBJ1-1	TRBD1	-	CASSLTGGSISEAFF	TGCGCCAGCAGTTTAACAGGGGGCTCAATTTCTGAAGCTTTCTTT
TRBV6-4	TRBJ1-2	-	few	CASSAQRGGLNYGYTF	TGTGCCAGCAGTGCCCAGCGGGGGGGGCTTAACTATGGCTACACCTTC
TRBV6-1	TRBJ2-1	-	-	CASSAPDSASYNEQFF	TGTGCCAGCAGTGCTCCGGACTCCGCCTCTTACAATGAGCAGTTCTTC
TRBV19	TRBJ2-1	TRBD1	-	CASRDRSSSYNEQFF	TGTGCCAGTAGGGACAGGTCCAGCTCCTACAATGAGCAGTTCTTC
TRBV27	TRBJ1-6	-	-	CASSLDQGGNSPLHF	TGTGCCAGCAGTTTAGATCAGGGTGGTAATTCACCCCTCCACTTT
TRBV5-1	TRBJ2-7	-	-	CASSPGTTLTYEQYF	TGCGCCAGCAGCCCTGGGACAACACTTACCTACGAGCAGTACTTC
TRBV5-6	TRBJ1-4	TRBD1	-	CASSSPGTGSGEKLFF	TGTGCCAGCAGCTCCCCCGGGACAGGGTCGGGAGAAAAACTGTTTTTT
TRBV6-5	TRBJ2-7	-	-	CASSLGNYEQYF	TGTGCCAGCAGTCTCGGGAACTACGAGCAGTACTTC
TRBV5-1	TRBJ1-2	-	-	CASSLSGLDYGYTF	TGCGCCAGCAGCTTGTCAGGGTTGGACTATGGCTACACCTTC
TRBV11-2	TRBJ1-2	TRBD1	-	CASSTSTRGVFGYTF	TGTGCCAGCAGCACATCGACCAGGGGGGTTTTTGGCTACACCTTC
TRBV7-2	TRBJ2-7	TRBD2	-	CASSLEREGSEQYF	TGTGCCAGCAGCTTAGAGCGGGAGGGATCCGAGCAGTACTTC
TRBV14	TRBJ2-3	-	-	CASSAGGTDTQYF	TGTGCCAGCTCTGCAGGGGGGACAGATACGCAGTATTTT
TRBV5-5	TRBJ1-2	TRBD1	-	CASSLPDRIGGYTF	TGTGCCAGCAGCCTCCCGGACAGGATCGGAGGCTACACCTTC